The T cell receptor (beta chain) described here comes from a study of CD8 T cells in ankylosing spondylitis. Between the trimmed V and J ends, which lost 5 bases and 0 bases, there was a span of 11 bases. The CDR3 is made up of 14 amino acids. Germline V gene data show CDR1 as GTSNPN and CDR2 as SVGIG (reference sequence). TCRdb reprocessed the 5' RACE reads via MiXCR and lists one record per CDR3 protein. Of around 120,000 distinct CDR3 sequences listed, over 7% are singletons. This receptor was taken from a male donor with ankylosing spondylitis or in good health (not recorded which). The gene calls are TRBV30 and TRBJ1-3; D not certain. The sample taken for sequencing was blood, either unsorted or a sorted T cell fraction (not recorded which). The CDR3 here is CAWRAGYSGNTIYF. The CDR3 region has the DNA TGTGCCTGGCGGGCAGGCTACTCTGGAAACACCATATATTTT.